This TCR beta chain is from a study of T cell changes during pregnancy in multiple sclerosis. V was pared by 4 bases and J by 4 bases, with 6 bases of the junction left unmatched. The CDR3 covers 16 residues. The V gene's germline CDR1 is MNHEY and CDR2 SMNVEV (reference sequence). Profiled with immunoSEQ multiplex PCR; TCRdb holds only in-frame clones, not every one. The sample has under 9,500 clones, about 87% seen once. This receptor was obtained from a female donor in good health, enrolled as a control in a pregnancy study. The specimen comprised CD8+ T cells from peripheral blood mononuclear cells, sampled in the first trimester of pregnancy. The rearrangement joins TRBV27 to TRBJ2-1; 11 bases align to TRBD2. The CDR3 region is CASSSGTSGAYNEQFF. In DNA form, the CDR3 reads TGTGCCAGCAGTTCCGGGACTAGCGGAGCTTACAATGAGCAGTTCTTC.